Listed below are T cell receptor beta chains from one sample, sequenced in a study of blood T cell repertoires in COVID-19. Assay: immunoSEQ multiplex PCR; the TCRdb copy retains only in-frame clones and omits some. The sample has fewer than 200,000 clones, over 80% seen once. The sequenced material came from peripheral blood. The receptor source for this set is a woman aged 50 to 60 with acute or convalescent COVID-19. The CDR3 runs from the conserved cysteine through the conserved F or W. D genes are given only for firm matches. Size tells how often a clone was seen (once, few, many) or the class of an expanded clone, and some rows leave it out.

d_call	clone_size	v_call	j_call	cdr3_nt	cdr3_aa
TRBD1	.	TRBV2	TRBJ1-1	TGTGCCAGCAGTGAAGGGGACAGCCTGGGGGGCACTGAAGCTTTCTTT	CASSEGDSLGGTEAFF
.	.	TRBV18	TRBJ2-3	TGTGCCAGCTCACATCCGTCCACAGATACGCAGTATTTT	CASSHPSTDTQYF
.	few	TRBV24-1	TRBJ2-3	TGTGCCACCAGTGACTCAACAGGGAGCACAGATACGCAGTATTTT	CATSDSTGSTDTQYF
.	once	TRBV18	TRBJ2-7	TGTGCCAGCCGCCGGGGTTACGAGCAGTACTTC	CASRRGYEQYF
.	.	TRBV11-2	TRBJ1-6	TGTGCCAGCAGCTTAATGGGGGCCTCTAATTCACCCCTCCACTTT	CASSLMGASNSPLHF
.	once	TRBV29-1	TRBJ1-2	TGCAGCGTTGGGCAGGCGGGGTATGGCTACACCTTC	CSVGQAGYGYTF
TRBD2	.	TRBV15	TRBJ2-7	TGTGCCACCAGCAGAGGGGTAGCGGGGATGTACGAGCAGTACTTC	CATSRGVAGMYEQYF
.	.	TRBV6-5	TRBJ2-4	TGTGCCAGCAGTCGCGGAGAGGCCAAAAACATTCAGTACTTC	CASSRGEAKNIQYF
.	.	TRBV7-9	TRBJ1-6	TGTGCCAGCAGCGGCAGGGTCCCGAATTCACCCCTCCACTTT	CASSGRVPNSPLHF
TRBD2	.	TRBV6-6	TRBJ2-7	TGTGCCAGCAGGTCAAGCGGGAAGGACTACGAGCAGTACTTC	CASRSSGKDYEQYF
.	.	TRBV5-4	TRBJ1-1	TGTGCCTGCCAGGGCGGGGCAGGGAGCGTTTTCACTGAAGCTTTCTTT	CACQGGAGSVFTEAFF
.	.	TRBV6-2/TRBV6-3	TRBJ1-1	TGTGCCAGCAGTCCCGGTGGGGCGGACCCGAACACTGAAGCTTTCTTT	CASSPGGADPNTEAFF
TRBD1	.	TRBV6-5	TRBJ2-7	TGTGCCAGCAGAGACAGGGGGCGGGCCTACGAGCAGTACTTC	CASRDRGRAYEQYF
.	.	TRBV10-1	TRBJ1-1	TGCGCCAGCAGTGAGGCAATGGGCGGGGGGCTGACTACGAACACTGAAGCTTTCTTT	CASSEAMGGGLTTNTEAFF
TRBD1	once	TRBV18	TRBJ1-1	TGTGCCAGCTCACCCCAGACAGGGGAGAACACTGAAGCTTTCTTT	CASSPQTGENTEAFF
.	.	TRBV7-2	TRBJ1-5	TGTGCCAGCAGCTTAGGACAGACCAATCAGCCCCAGCATTTT	CASSLGQTNQPQHF
.	.	TRBV7-2	TRBJ2-3	TGTGCCAGCAGCTTAGGTGGAGGCTCAGATACGCAGTATTTT	CASSLGGGSDTQYF
TRBD2	.	TRBV7-9	TRBJ2-4	TGTGCCAGCAGTTCCGTAGCGGGAGGGACCAAAAACATTCAGTACTTC	CASSSVAGGTKNIQYF
TRBD2	many	TRBV18	TRBJ2-2	TGTGCCAGCTCACCACGGCGGGAGCCCGGGGAGCTGTTTTTT	CASSPRREPGELFF
.	.	TRBV6-2/TRBV6-3	TRBJ1-4	TGTGCCAGCAGTTACTCGCCTCAAGGAGCGCGTAATGAAAAACTGTTTTTT	CASSYSPQGARNEKLFF
TRBD2	.	TRBV18	TRBJ2-3	TGTGCCAGCTCACCTTTAGCGGGGGCGTTCACAGATACGCAGTATTTT	CASSPLAGAFTDTQYF
.	.	TRBV6-6	TRBJ2-1	TGTGCCAGCAGTTACGGGGGGGCGGAGTACAATGAGCAGTTCTTC	CASSYGGAEYNEQFF
TRBD1	.	TRBV4-3	TRBJ2-2	TGCGCCAGCAGCCATCGGACAGGGGCCGGCGGGGAGCTGTTTTTT	CASSHRTGAGGELFF
TRBD2	.	TRBV5-1	TRBJ2-5	TGCGCCAGCAGGAGGTGGGGAGGGCTAGAGACCCAGTACTTC	CASRRWGGLETQYF
.	.	TRBV30	TRBJ1-2	TGTGCCGGAGATACTCCCATCTATGGCTACACCTTC	CAGDTPIYGYTF
.	.	TRBV2	TRBJ2-3	TGTGCCGTCGGAGTGCCAGATACGCAGTATTTT	CAVGVPDTQYF
.	once	TRBV5-1	TRBJ2-2	TGCGCCAGCAGCTTACAAAACGCGAACACCGGGGAGCTGTTTTTT	CASSLQNANTGELFF
.	once	TRBV12-3/TRBV12-4	TRBJ1-1	TGTGCCAGCAGTCCACAGGGTGTAACTGAAGCTTTCTTT	CASSPQGVTEAFF
TRBD1	.	TRBV4-1	TRBJ1-5	TGCGCCAGCAGCCTGACGGACAGGGGTCTGGATCAGCCCCAGCATTTT	CASSLTDRGLDQPQHF
TRBD1	few	TRBV5-6	TRBJ1-6	TGTGCCAGCACAACAGGGGGCACGAATTCACCCCTCCACTTT	CASTTGGTNSPLHF
.	.	TRBV2	TRBJ1-6	TGTGCCAGCAGTGAAACGGTCTATAATTCACCCCTCCACTTT	CASSETVYNSPLHF
.	.	TRBV12-3/TRBV12-4	TRBJ2-7	TGTGCCAGCAGTTTTGGGCCTTCCTACGAGCAGTACTTC	CASSFGPSYEQYF
TRBD2	.	TRBV11-2	TRBJ2-5	TGTGCCAGCAGACCGGCGGGACTAGCAGAAGAGACCCAGTACTTC	CASRPAGLAEETQYF
.	once	TRBV19	TRBJ1-1	TGTGCCAGTAGTATAGGCAGGGGTGGTGACACTGAAGCTTTCTTT	CASSIGRGGDTEAFF
TRBD1	.	TRBV19	TRBJ1-1	TGTGCCAGTAGTATAGGACAGGGGGCTTACACTGAAGCTTTCTTT	CASSIGQGAYTEAFF